The 31 T cell receptor beta chains below come from one sample, sequenced in a study of T cells in narcolepsy. Generated by immunoSEQ multiplex PCR, the TCRdb table keeps only in-frame clones and is missing some. The sample yields approximately 30,000 clones, approximately 89% seen once. Sequenced sample: CD45RA- memory CD4+ T cells from PBMCs. The source of these receptors is a human donor with narcolepsy.

As DNA, the CDR3 is TGTGCCAGCAGCCCTCCGGCGGAGACCCAGTACTTC. This translates into CASSPPAETQYF. V is TRBV7-8 and J is TRBJ2-5; no firm D call. Trimming took 5 bases from V and 5 from J, leaving 9 bases between them. Germline CDR1 reads SGHVS; CDR2 reads FQNEAQ. The CDR3 runs 12 residues.

The chain employs TRBV5-6 and TRBJ2-2, with D tentatively TRBD2 (6 bases). Germline V lookup: CDR1 SGHDT, CDR2 YYEEEE. The CDR3 spans 15 residues. Trimming took off 1 base at V and 6 bases at J, with 13 bases between the two ends. The CDR3 spells CASSLRGLGAGELFF. The DNA for the CDR3 is TGTGCCAGCAGCTTGCGGGGACTGGGGGCCGGGGAGCTGTTTTTT.

The CDR3 region has the DNA TGCGCCAGCAGCTTCGGAGGGTCCCTCTACGAGCAGTACTTC. Translation: CASSFGGSLYEQYF. This chain joins TRBV5-1 and TRBJ2-7; perhaps TRBD2 as D (6 bases). The V gene lost 2 bases and the J gene lost 3 bases, with 12 bases spanning the gap. There are 14 residues in the CDR3. Germline loops: CDR1 SGHRS, CDR2 YFSETQ. Together with reference TRBV5-1 and TRBJ2-7, the CDR3 gives the full variable domain: KAGVTQTPRYLIKTRGQQVTLSCSPISGHRSVSWYQQTPGQGLQFLFEYFSETQRNKGNFPGRFSGRQFSNSRSEMNVSTLELGDSALYLCASSFGGSLYEQYFGPGTRLTVT.

The chain has TRBV5-4 and TRBJ1-2, with D maybe TRBD1 (5 bases). Germline CDR1 and CDR2: SGHNT and YYREEE (reference sequence). Trimming took off 5 bases at V and 3 bases at J, with 8 bases between the two ends. The CDR3 has 12 residues. Here the CDR3 DNA reads TGTGCCAGCAGTGGGACGGACTATGGCTACACCTTC. It specifies CASSGTDYGYTF.

The chain is built from TRBV2 and TRBJ1-1, with 7 bases fitting TRBD1. Germline lookup yields CDR1 SNHLY and CDR2 FYNNEI. The CDR3 length is 15 residues. Trimming at V came to 8 bases and at J to 5 bases, leaving 14 bases not matched to a gene. The CDR3: CASEPPLRGQTEAFF. The CDR3 DNA sequence: TGTGCCAGCGAACCCCCCCTGAGGGGGCAAACTGAAGCTTTCTTT.

The chain has TRBV9 and TRBJ2-7, with 8 bases that match TRBD1. V was clipped by 3 bases and J by 4 bases; unmatched bases: 9. This CDR3 spans 15 amino acids. CDR1 SGDLS and CDR2 YYNGEE come from the germline V gene. The CDR3 region has the DNA TGTGCCAGCAGCGCGTCGGCAGGGGGCTGGTACGAGCAGTACTTC. Translation gives CASSASAGGWYEQYF.

CDR3 residues: CASRRVAGGTSTDTQYF. DNA of the CDR3: TGCGCCAGCAGGCGGGTAGCGGGGGGCACTAGCACAGATACGCAGTATTTT. The V and J genes are TRBV4-1 and TRBJ2-3, with 10 bases that match TRBD2. V was pared by 6 bases and J by 0 bases, with 9 bases of the junction left unmatched. Germline V gives CDR1 MGHRA, CDR2 YSYEKL. The length of the CDR3 is 17 residues.

The chain is built from TRBV18 and TRBJ2-1; no clear D gene. CDR1 and CDR2 (germline): KGHSH, LQKENI. This CDR3 has 15 residues. Trimming shortened V by 3 bases and J by 5 bases, and 14 bases separated the two germline ends. In DNA form, the CDR3 reads TGTGCCAGCTCACCCAGCAGTTTTGGTGACAATGAGCAGTTCTTC. Its translation is CASSPSSFGDNEQFF.

The V gene is TRBV6-1, the J gene TRBJ2-5; D uncertain. Between the trimmed V and J ends, which lost 5 bases and 4 bases, there was a span of 11 bases. Germline CDR1 MNHNS, CDR2 SASEGT. This CDR3 is 13 amino acids long. This CDR3 is CASSWTVRETQYF. As DNA, the CDR3 is TGTGCCAGCAGTTGGACGGTCCGAGAGACCCAGTACTTC.

CDR3 residues: CASSLEPLTVQETQYF. CDR3 nucleotide sequence: TGTGCCAGCAGCTTAGAGCCCCTGACAGTTCAAGAGACCCAGTACTTC. This chain connects TRBV11-2 to TRBJ2-5; TRBD1 might be the D (5 bases). The CDR3 length is 16 residues. V lost 0 bases to trimming and J lost 2 bases, with 13 bases between them. CDR1 is SGHAT and CDR2 is FQNNGV in the germline V gene.

This clone was detected only once. The chain has TRBV5-6 and TRBJ1-2; 7 bases fit TRBD1. V lost 4 bases and J lost 1; bases outside the gene matches: 7. The germline gives CDR1 SGHDT, CDR2 YYEEEE. The CDR3 runs to 15 residues. DNA for the CDR3: TGTGCCAGCAGCCCAACCGGGACAGTTAACTATGGCTACACCTTC. This translates into CASSPTGTVNYGYTF. The whole variable domain, filled in from reference TRBV5-6 and TRBJ1-2, reads DAGVTQSPTHLIKTRGQQVTLRCSPKSGHDTVSWYQQALGQGPQFIFQYYEEEERQRGNFPDRFSGHQFPNYSSELNVNALLLGDSALYLCASSPTGTVNYGYTFGSGTRLTVV.

This clone was picked up a small number of times. This chain connects TRBV6-4 to TRBJ1-5; perhaps TRBD1 as D (5 bases). CDR3 size: 13 residues. Germline loops: CDR1 MRHNA, CDR2 SNTAGT. V shed 2 bases and J shed 6 bases, with 8 bases lying between them. The CDR3 region has the DNA TGTGCCAGCAGTGACCAGGGTGGTCAGCCCCAGCATTTT. Its translation: CASSDQGGQPQHF.

The chain has TRBV11-3 and TRBJ2-2; tentatively, D is TRBD1 (5 bases). V lost 4 bases and J 6 bases, leaving 12 bases between the germline ends. The germline V gene encodes CDR1 SGHNT and CDR2 YENEEA. The CDR3 has 14 amino acids. CDR3 in DNA: TGTGCCAGCAGCTCCGCCCTAGGGGCCGGGGAGCTGTTTTTT. This sequence encodes CASSSALGAGELFF.

In this sample, this clone turned up once. CDR3 nucleotides: TGTGCCAGCAGCTCGCAATTCTCCACCGGGGAGCTGTTTTTT. Translated, it gives CASSSQFSTGELFF. The chain is built from TRBV11-2 and TRBJ2-2; D call uncertain. From germline, CDR1 is SGHAT and CDR2 FQNNGV. V was shortened by 4 bases and J by 4 bases, with 10 bases between the two germline ends. The CDR3 consists of 14 residues.

For this clone: Compared with germline, one end of the junction differs, possibly owing to a read error. The sample carries other DNA sequences with the same CDR3. The chain is built from TRBV29-1 and TRBJ2-2; 12 nucleotides match TRBD1. Germline V gene lookup returns CDR1 SQVTM and CDR2 ANQGSEA. CDR3 length equals 16 residues. The CDR3 loop is CSATSGTGGDTGELFF. The CDR3 bases are TGCAGCGCCACCTCCGGGACAGGGGGCGACACCGGGGAGCTGTTCTTT.

The chain has TRBV11-2 and TRBJ2-1; TRBD1 agrees at 9 bases. The V gene's germline CDR1 is SGHAT and CDR2 FQNNGV. V lost 0 bases, J lost 4 bases, and 7 bases stayed unmatched. This CDR3 has 17 residues. CDR3 amino acids: CASSLDRGTGSYNEQFF. CDR3 DNA: TGTGCCAGCAGCTTAGATCGTGGGACAGGGAGTTACAATGAGCAGTTCTTC.

As to this clone: Since no conserved phenylalanine or tryptophan closes the CDR3, a read error is the likely cause. The DNA is omitted, as the CDR3 cannot be located on it reliably, and the CDR3 follows TCRdb's listing. V usage is TRBV2 and J usage is TRBJ2-3; the table's D gene call, TRBD1, was not cross checked with the DNA. CDR1 is SNHLY, CDR2 FYNNEI, per germline. The CDR3 sequence runs 12 residues, both termini included. CDR3 amino acids: CASSEVPGHGEL.

The chain has TRBV5-5 and TRBJ1-4, with a tentative D call TRBD1 (5 bases). V was cut by 1 base and J by 5 bases, with 15 bases left in between. The CDR3 is made up of 16 amino acids. Germline V lookup: CDR1 SGHKS, CDR2 YYEKEE (reference sequence). CDR3 region: CASSLYSQGSNEKLFF. CDR3 coding DNA: TGTGCCAGCAGCTTGTATTCTCAGGGCTCAAATGAAAAACTGTTTTTT.

The chain combines TRBV4-2 with TRBJ2-3, with D tentatively TRBD2 (7 bases). Trimming took 0 bases from V and 6 from J, leaving 16 bases between them. From germline, CDR1 is LGHNA and CDR2 YNFKEQ. CDR3 size: 16 residues. The CDR3, as DNA: TGTGCCAGCAGCCAAGATCTTTGGCGGGGGCAGGATACGCAGTATTTT. Protein: CASSQDLWRGQDTQYF.

This rearrangement joins TRBV6-1 to TRBJ2-5; 8 bases line up with TRBD1. Germline V gene data show CDR1 as MNHNS and CDR2 as SASEGT. V was clipped by 4 bases and J by 4 bases; unmatched bases: 11. The CDR3 sequence is 16 residues long. Here the CDR3 reads CASSAQGAGPLETQYF. The DNA of the CDR3 is TGTGCCAGCAGTGCCCAGGGGGCGGGACCCCTAGAGACCCAGTACTTC.

This chain joins TRBV6-5 and TRBJ2-1, with 10 bases identical to TRBD2. This CDR3 has 15 amino acids. From germline, CDR1 is MNHEY and CDR2 SVGAGI. V lost 6 bases and J lost 3; bases outside the gene matches: 5. CDR3 amino acids: CASSPGLASYNEQFF. In DNA, the CDR3 is TGTGCCAGCAGCCCGGGACTAGCGAGCTACAATGAGCAGTTCTTC.

The chain couples TRBV5-4 to TRBJ2-3; TRBD2 matches at 8 bases. With 3 bases clipped from V and 4 bases from J, the junction kept 7 bases outside the gene matches. Germline V gene data show CDR1 as SGHNT and CDR2 as YYREEE (reference sequence). This CDR3 has 15 amino acids. The CDR3 DNA is TGTGCCAGCAGCTCCCCGGCGGGGGGAGCAGATACGCAGTATTTT. Its translation is CASSSPAGGADTQYF.

The V gene is TRBV12-2, the J gene TRBJ1-2; TRBD1 reflects the table's D call only, with no check against the DNA. TRBV12-2 is listed as a pseudogene. CDR3 length equals 14 residues. The CDR3 reads CASRPGLPNYGYTF. The CDR3 DNA sequence: TGTGCAAGTCGCCCAGGGCTTCCTAACTATGGCTACACCTTC.

The chain employs TRBV5-1 and TRBJ2-5; the D is unclear. The CDR3 is 13 residues long. The germline CDR1 and CDR2 sequences are SGHRS and YFSETQ. V was cut by 7 bases and J by 4 bases, with 14 bases left in between. The CDR3 DNA follows: TGCGCCAGCTTCATTGGGGATGGAGAGACCCAGTACTTC. Encoded protein: CASFIGDGETQYF.

This clone was seen just once. The chain uses TRBV9 and TRBJ1-5; TRBD1 aligns across 10 bases. The J segment lost 4 bases and the V segment lost 3 bases, leaving 7 bases of the junction unmatched. CDR1 and CDR2 (germline): SGDLS, YYNGEE. The CDR3 has 16 residues. The CDR3 coding sequence is TGTGCCAGCAGCGCAGAATCGGACAGGGGGAATCAGCCCCAGCATTTT. Protein product: CASSAESDRGNQPQHF.

This chain joins TRBV19 and TRBJ2-3; D may match TRBD1 or TRBD2 (6 bases each). This CDR3 has 16 amino acids. V was clipped by 4 bases and J by 4 bases, with 18 bases between them. The V gene's germline CDR1 is LNHDA and CDR2 SQIVND (reference sequence). The CDR3 coding sequence is TGTGCCAGTAGTAGGGCAAGGGGGGCCATCGCAGATACGCAGTATTTT. Protein sequence: CASSRARGAIADTQYF. The whole variable domain, remainder taken from reference TRBV19 and TRBJ2-3, is DGGITQSPKYLFRKEGQNVTLSCEQNLNHDAMYWYRQDPGQGLRLIYYSQIVNDFQKGDIAEGYSVSREKKESFPLTVTSAQKNPTAFYLCASSRARGAIADTQYFGPGTRLTVL.

J is TRBJ1-2 and V is TRBV27; TRBD1 aligns across 8 bases. Germline loops: CDR1 MNHEY, CDR2 SMNVEV (reference sequence). This CDR3 spans 13 amino acids. Losses at the gene ends were 5 bases for V and 5 bases for J; bases not matched to a gene: 4. The CDR3 nucleotides are TGTGCCAGCAGTCGGACAGGGCATTATGGCTACACCTTC. Amino acids: CASSRTGHYGYTF.

The rearrangement links TRBV5-1 to TRBJ1-2; D is undetermined. CDR3 length: 14 amino acids. Trimming left V 0 bases short and J 0 bases short, with 6 bases between. CDR1 is SGHRS, CDR2 YFSETQ, per germline. CDR3 in amino acids: CASSLGTSNYGYTF. For the CDR3, the DNA is TGCGCCAGCAGCTTGGGAACTTCTAACTATGGCTACACCTTC.

The chain links TRBV2 to TRBJ2-7; TRBD2 aligns across 9 bases. Per germline, CDR1 SNHLY and CDR2 FYNNEI. V trimming: 8 bases; J trimming: 3 bases; junction bases outside the gene matches: 8. The CDR3 loop spans 14 amino acids. CDR3 region: CASRGLAGYYEQYF. The CDR3 DNA is TGTGCCAGCCGAGGGCTAGCGGGGTACTACGAGCAGTACTTC. The full variable domain, in which reference TRBV2 and TRBJ2-7 provide the parts outside the CDR3, is EPEVTQTPSHQVTQMGQEVILRCVPISNHLYFYWYRQILGQKVEFLVSFYNNEISEKSEIFDDQFSVERPDGSNFTLKIRSTKLEDSAMYFCASRGLAGYYEQYFGPGTRLTVT.

CDR3 in amino acids: CASSSQQGGSTDTQYF. The CDR3 bases are TGCGCCAGCAGCTCCCAACAAGGGGGGTCCACAGATACGCAGTATTTT. The chain combines TRBV5-1 with TRBJ2-3; D may correspond to TRBD1 or TRBD2 (6 bases each). The CDR3 covers 16 residues. The V and J ends lost 3 bases and 2 bases respectively, with 16 bases between them. CDR1 is SGHRS, CDR2 YFSETQ, per germline.

The rearrangement uses TRBV28 and TRBJ1-2; D gene uncertain. Germline CDR1 reads MDHEN; CDR2 reads SYDVKM. V was pared by 5 bases and J by 2 bases, with 15 bases between. This CDR3 is 15 amino acids long. The CDR3 sequence: CASSKFSARNYGYTF. CDR3 bases: TGTGCCAGCAGTAAATTCTCTGCGCGGAACTATGGCTACACCTTC.